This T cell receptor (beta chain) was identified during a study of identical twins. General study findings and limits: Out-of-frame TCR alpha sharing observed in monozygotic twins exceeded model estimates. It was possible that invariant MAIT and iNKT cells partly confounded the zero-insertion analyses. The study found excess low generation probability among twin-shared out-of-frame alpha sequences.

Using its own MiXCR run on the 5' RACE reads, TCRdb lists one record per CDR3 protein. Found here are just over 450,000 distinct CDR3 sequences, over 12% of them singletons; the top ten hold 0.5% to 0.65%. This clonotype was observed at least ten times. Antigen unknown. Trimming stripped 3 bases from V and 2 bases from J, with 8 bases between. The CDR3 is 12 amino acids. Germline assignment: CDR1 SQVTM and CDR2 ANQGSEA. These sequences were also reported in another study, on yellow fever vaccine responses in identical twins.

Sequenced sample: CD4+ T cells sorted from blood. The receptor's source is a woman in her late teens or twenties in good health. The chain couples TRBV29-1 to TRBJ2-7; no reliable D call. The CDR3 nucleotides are TGCAGCGTTGAGCGAGGTCCCTACGAGCAGTACTTC. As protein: CSVERGPYEQYF.